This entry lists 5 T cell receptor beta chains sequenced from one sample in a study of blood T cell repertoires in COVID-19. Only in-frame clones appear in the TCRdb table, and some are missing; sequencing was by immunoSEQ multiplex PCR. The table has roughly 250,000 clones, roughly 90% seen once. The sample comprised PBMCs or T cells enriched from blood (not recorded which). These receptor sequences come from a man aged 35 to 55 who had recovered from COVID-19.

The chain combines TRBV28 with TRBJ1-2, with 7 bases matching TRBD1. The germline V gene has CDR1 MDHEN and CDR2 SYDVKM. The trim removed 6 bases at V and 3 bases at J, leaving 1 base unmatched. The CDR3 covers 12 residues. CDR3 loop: CASRDRDYGYTF. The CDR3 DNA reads TGTGCCAGCAGAGACAGGGACTATGGCTACACCTTC.

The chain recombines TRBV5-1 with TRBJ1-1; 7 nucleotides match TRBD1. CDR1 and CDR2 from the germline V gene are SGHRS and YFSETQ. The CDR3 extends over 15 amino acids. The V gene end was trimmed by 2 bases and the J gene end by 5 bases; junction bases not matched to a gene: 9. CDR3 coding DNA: TGCGCCAGCAGCTTAGAGACGACAGGGAGGACTGAAGCTTTCTTT. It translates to CASSLETTGRTEAFF.

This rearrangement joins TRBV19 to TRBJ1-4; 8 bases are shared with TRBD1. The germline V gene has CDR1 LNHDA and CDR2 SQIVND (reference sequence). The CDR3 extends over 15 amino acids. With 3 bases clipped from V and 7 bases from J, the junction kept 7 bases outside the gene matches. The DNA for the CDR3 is TGTGCCAGTAGTATCACCAGGGGGCGCGGTGAAAAACTGTTTTTT. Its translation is CASSITRGRGEKLFF.

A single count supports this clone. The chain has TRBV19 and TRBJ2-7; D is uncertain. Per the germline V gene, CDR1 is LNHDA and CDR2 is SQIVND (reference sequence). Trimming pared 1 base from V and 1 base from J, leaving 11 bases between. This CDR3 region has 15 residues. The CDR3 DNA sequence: TGTGCCAGTAGTATAGTTGGGCAGGCGTCCTACGAGCAGTACTTC. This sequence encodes CASSIVGQASYEQYF.

Here the CDR3 reads CASSSHAGRKDNEQFF. The CDR3 DNA sequence: TGTGCCAGTAGTAGCCACGCAGGGAGGAAGGACAATGAGCAGTTCTTC. The V call is TRBV19, the J call TRBJ2-1; the D gene is possibly TRBD2 (6 bases). The CDR3 contains 16 residues. Trimming left V 4 bases short and J 5 bases short, with 18 bases between. Germline V gives CDR1 LNHDA, CDR2 SQIVND (reference sequence).